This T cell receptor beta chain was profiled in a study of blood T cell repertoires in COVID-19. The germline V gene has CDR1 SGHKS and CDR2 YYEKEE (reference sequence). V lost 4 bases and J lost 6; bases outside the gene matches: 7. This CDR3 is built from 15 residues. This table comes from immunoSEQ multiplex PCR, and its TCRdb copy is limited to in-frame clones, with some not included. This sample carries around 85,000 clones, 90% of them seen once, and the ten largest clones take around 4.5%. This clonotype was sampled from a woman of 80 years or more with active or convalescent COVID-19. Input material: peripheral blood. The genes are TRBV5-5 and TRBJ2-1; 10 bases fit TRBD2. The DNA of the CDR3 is TGTGCCAGCAGCCGGACTAGCGGTATGACCAATGAGCAGTTCTTC. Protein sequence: CASSRTSGMTNEQFF.